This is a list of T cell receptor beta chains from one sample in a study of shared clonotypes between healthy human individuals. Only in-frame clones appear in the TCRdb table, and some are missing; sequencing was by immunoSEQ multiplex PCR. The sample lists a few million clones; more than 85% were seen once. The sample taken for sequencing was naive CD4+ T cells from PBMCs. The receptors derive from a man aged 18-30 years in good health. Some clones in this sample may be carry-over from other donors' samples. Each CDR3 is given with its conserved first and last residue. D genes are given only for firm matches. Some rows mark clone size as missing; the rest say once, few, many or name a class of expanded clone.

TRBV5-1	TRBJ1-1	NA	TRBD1	CASSPRDRGRTEAFF	TGCGCCAGCAGCCCCCGGGACAGGGGGCGAACTGAAGCTTTCTTT
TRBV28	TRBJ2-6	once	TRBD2	CASSLASGDPYLTF	TGTGCCAGCAGTTTGGCTAGCGGGGACCCCTACCTGACTTTC
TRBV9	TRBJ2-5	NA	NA	CASSVGPRETQYF	TGTGCCAGCAGCGTAGGGCCCCGGGAGACCCAGTACTTC
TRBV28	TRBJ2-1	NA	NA	CASSFGATPYNEQFF	TGTGCCAGCAGTTTTGGGGCAACGCCCTACAATGAGCAGTTCTTC
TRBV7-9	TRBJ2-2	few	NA	CASIDGYGRTNTGELFF	TGTGCCAGCATCGATGGATACGGGCGGACGAACACCGGGGAGCTGTTTTTT
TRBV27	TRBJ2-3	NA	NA	CASSLSNGFGTDTQYF	TGTGCCAGCAGTTTATCGAACGGGTTTGGCACAGATACGCAGTATTTT
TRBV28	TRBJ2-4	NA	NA	CASSSPGTSFRQYF	TGTGCCAGCAGTTCCCCCGGGACCTCCTTTCGTCAGTACTTC
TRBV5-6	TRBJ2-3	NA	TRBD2	CASSLVVGGSGDTQYF	TGTGCCAGCAGCTTGGTGGTGGGAGGGAGTGGAGATACGCAGTATTTT
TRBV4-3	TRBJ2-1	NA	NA	CASSQRPGYNEQFF	TGCGCCAGCAGCCAAAGGCCGGGTTACAATGAGCAGTTCTTC
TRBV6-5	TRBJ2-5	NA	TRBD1	CASKGTDQETQYF	TGTGCCAGTAAAGGGACAGACCAAGAGACCCAGTACTTC
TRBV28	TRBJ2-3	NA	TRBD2	CASSLGLAGVTDTQYF	TGTGCCAGCAGTTTAGGACTAGCGGGAGTAACAGATACGCAGTATTTT
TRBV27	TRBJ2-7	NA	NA	CASKNVAASHEQYF	TGTGCCAGTAAGAACGTGGCAGCCAGCCACGAGCAGTACTTC
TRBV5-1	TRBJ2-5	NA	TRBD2	CASSWTSREWETQYF	TGCGCCAGCAGCTGGACTAGTCGGGAGTGGGAGACCCAGTACTTC
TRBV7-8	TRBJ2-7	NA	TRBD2	CASSLTSGSIPYEQYF	TGTGCCAGCAGCTTGACTAGCGGGAGTATTCCCTACGAGCAGTACTTC
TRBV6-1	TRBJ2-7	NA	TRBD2	CASSERELRNEQYF	TGTGCCAGCAGTGAGCGGGAGCTCCGCAACGAGCAGTACTTC
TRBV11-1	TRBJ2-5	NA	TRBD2	CASSLAGVSQGTQYF	TGTGCCAGCAGCCTAGCGGGAGTAAGCCAAGGAACCCAGTACTTC
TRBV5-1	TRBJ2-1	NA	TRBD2	CASSPTSGSLYNEQFF	TGCGCCAGCAGCCCTACTAGCGGGAGTCTCTACAATGAGCAGTTCTTC
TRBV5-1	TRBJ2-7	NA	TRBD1	CASSRDRVSYEQYF	TGCGCCAGCAGCCGCGACAGGGTCTCCTACGAGCAGTACTTC
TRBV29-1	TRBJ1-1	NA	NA	CSGRQEWNTEAFF	TGCAGTGGAAGACAGGAGTGGAACACTGAAGCTTTCTTT
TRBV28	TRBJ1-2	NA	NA	CASSRGPGRGYTF	TGTGCCAGCAGTCGGGGCCCAGGGAGAGGCTACACCTTC
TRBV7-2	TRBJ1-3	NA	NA	CASSLNRNTIYF	TGTGCCAGCAGCTTAAATAGGAACACCATATATTTT
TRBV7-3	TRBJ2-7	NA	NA	CASSLLAIGQSSYEQYF	TGTGCCAGCAGCTTACTAGCTATTGGACAAAGCTCCTACGAGCAGTACTTC
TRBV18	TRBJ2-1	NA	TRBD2	CASSSGGLAGGPNNARSEQFF	TGTGCCAGCTCTTCCGGCGGACTAGCGGGAGGCCCCAATAATGCCCGGAGCGAGCAGTTCTTC
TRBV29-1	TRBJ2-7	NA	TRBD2	CSVAGGGYEQYF	TGCAGCGTTGCGGGAGGAGGCTACGAGCAGTACTTC
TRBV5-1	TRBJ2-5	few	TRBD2	CASSPQRAGPETQYF	TGCGCCAGCAGTCCTCAAAGAGCGGGACCAGAGACCCAGTACTTC
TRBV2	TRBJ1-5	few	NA	CASSEMAGGQPQHF	TGTGCCAGCAGTGAAATGGCTGGGGGTCAGCCCCAGCATTTT
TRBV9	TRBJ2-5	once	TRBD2	CASSVEGLAGLETQYF	TGTGCCAGCAGCGTAGAGGGACTAGCGGGCCTAGAGACCCAGTACTTC
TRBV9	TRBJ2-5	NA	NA	CASSVGYSSSGTQYF	TGTGCCAGCAGCGTAGGGTACAGCTCATCGGGGACCCAGTACTTC
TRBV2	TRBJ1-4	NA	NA	CASLRATNEKLFF	TGTGCCAGCCTCAGAGCAACTAATGAAAAACTGTTTTTT
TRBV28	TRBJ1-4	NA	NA	CASTPTWGPREKLFF	TGTGCCAGCACTCCTACGTGGGGGCCCCGTGAAAAACTGTTTTTT
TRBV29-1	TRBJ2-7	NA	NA	CSVLRGSHEQYF	TGCAGCGTTCTGAGGGGGTCCCACGAGCAGTACTTC
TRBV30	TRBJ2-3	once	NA	CAWSKGSHPSTDTQYF	TGTGCCTGGAGTAAGGGATCGCACCCTAGCACAGATACGCAGTATTTT
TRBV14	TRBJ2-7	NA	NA	CASSQHGHATEQYF	TGTGCCAGCAGCCAACACGGCCACGCCACCGAGCAGTACTTC
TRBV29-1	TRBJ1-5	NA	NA	CSCLGSGNQPQHF	TGCAGCTGCCTGGGCAGCGGCAATCAGCCCCAGCATTTT
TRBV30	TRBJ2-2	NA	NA	CASQRGRRNTGELFF	TGTGCCTCCCAAAGGGGCAGGCGCAACACCGGGGAGCTGTTTTTT
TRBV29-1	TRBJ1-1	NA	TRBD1	CSVGTGGTEAFF	TGCAGCGTAGGGACAGGGGGCACTGAAGCTTTCTTT
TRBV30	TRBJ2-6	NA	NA	CAWQGSGANVLTF	TGTGCCTGGCAGGGCTCTGGGGCCAACGTCCTGACTTTC
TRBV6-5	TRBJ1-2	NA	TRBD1	CASSHRGGNYGYTF	TGTGCCAGCAGCCACAGGGGGGGCAACTATGGCTACACCTTC
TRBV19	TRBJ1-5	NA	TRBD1	CASSTGQGNQPQHF	TGTGCCAGTAGTACCGGACAGGGTAATCAGCCCCAGCATTTT
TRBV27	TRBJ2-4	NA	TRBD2	CASSPRPGLAGVDIQYF	TGTGCCAGCAGCCCCCGCCCGGGACTAGCGGGAGTAGACATTCAGTACTTC
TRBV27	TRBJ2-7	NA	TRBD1	CASSSRRTGGNEQYF	TGTGCCAGCAGTTCCCGGCGGACAGGGGGTAACGAGCAGTACTTC
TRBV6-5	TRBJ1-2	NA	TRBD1	CASSYDRGRGGYTF	TGTGCCAGCAGTTACGACAGGGGGCGCGGTGGCTACACCTTC
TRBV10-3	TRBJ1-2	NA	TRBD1	CAISELDRGEGYTF	TGTGCCATCAGTGAGCTCGACAGGGGGGAAGGCTACACCTTC
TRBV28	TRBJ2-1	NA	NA	CASNVGGGYNEQFF	TGTGCCAGCAACGTCGGAGGGGGCTACAATGAGCAGTTCTTC
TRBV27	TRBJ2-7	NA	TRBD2	CASSRLAGGITYEQYF	TGTGCCAGCAGTAGACTAGCGGGAGGGATAACCTACGAGCAGTACTTC
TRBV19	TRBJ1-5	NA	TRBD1	CASKDREYNQPQHF	TGTGCCAGTAAGGACAGGGAGTACAATCAGCCCCAGCATTTT
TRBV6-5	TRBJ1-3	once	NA	CASSYSGASGNTIYF	TGTGCCAGCAGTTACTCAGGGGCCTCTGGAAACACCATATATTTT
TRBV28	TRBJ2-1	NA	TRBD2	CASSWGLAGLNEQFF	TGTGCCAGCAGCTGGGGACTAGCGGGATTAAATGAGCAGTTCTTC
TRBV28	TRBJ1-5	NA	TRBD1	CASRKSGGVQPQHF	TGTGCCAGCAGGAAATCAGGGGGAGTTCAGCCCCAGCATTTT
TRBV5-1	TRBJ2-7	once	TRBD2	CASTDLSGIAYEQYF	TGCGCCAGCACCGATCTTAGCGGGATCGCCTACGAGCAGTACTTC